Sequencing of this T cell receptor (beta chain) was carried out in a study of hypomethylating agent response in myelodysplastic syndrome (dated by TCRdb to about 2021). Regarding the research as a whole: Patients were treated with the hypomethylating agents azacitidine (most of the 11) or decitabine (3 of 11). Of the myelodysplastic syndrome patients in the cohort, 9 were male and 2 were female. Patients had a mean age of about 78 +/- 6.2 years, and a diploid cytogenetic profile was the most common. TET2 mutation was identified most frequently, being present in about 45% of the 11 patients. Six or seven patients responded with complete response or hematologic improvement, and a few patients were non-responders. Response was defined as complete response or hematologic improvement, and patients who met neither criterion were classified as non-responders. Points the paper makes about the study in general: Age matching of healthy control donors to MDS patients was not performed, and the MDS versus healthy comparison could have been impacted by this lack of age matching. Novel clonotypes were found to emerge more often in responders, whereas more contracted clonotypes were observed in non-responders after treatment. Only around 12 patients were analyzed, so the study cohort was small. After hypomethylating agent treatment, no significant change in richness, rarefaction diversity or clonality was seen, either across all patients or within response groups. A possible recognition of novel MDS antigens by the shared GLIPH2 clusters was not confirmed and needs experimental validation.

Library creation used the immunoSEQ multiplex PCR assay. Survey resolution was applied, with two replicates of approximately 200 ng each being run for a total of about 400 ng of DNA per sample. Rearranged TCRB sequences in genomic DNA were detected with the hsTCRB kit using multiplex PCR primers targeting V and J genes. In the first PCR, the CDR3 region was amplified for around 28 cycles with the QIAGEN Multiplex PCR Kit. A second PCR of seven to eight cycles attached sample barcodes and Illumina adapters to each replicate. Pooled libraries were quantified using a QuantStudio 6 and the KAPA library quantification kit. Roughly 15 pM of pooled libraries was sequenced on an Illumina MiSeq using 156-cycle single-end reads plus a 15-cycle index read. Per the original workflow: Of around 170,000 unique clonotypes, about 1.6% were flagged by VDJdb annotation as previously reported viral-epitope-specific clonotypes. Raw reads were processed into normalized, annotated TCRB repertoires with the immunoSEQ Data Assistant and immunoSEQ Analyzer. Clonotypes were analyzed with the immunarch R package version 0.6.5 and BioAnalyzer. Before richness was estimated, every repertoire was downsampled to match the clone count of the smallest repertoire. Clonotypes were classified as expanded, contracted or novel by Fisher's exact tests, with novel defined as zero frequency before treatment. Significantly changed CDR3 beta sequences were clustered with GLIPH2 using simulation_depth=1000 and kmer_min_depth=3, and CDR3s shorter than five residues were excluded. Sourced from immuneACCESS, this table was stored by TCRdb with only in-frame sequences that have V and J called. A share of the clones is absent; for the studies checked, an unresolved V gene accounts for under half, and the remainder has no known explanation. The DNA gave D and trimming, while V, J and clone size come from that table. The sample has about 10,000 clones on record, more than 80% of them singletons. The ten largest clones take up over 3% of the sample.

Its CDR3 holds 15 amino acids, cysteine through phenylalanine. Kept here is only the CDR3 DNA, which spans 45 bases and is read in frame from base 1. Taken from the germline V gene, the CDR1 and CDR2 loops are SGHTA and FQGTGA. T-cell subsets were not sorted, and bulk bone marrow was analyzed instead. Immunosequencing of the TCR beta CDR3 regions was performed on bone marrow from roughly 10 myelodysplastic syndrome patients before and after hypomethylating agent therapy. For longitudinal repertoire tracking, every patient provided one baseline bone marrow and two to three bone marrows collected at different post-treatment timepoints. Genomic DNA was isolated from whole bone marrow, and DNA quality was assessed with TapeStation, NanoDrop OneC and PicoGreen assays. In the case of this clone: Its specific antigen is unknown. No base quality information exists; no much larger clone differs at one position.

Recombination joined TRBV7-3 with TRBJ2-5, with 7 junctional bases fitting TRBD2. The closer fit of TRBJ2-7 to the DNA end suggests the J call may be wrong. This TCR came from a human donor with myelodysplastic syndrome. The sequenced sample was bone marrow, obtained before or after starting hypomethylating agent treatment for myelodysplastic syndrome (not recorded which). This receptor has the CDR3 CASSPTPTSSGEQYF. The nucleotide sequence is TGTGCCAGCAGCCCCACCCCGACTAGCTCGGGCGAGCAGTACTTC.